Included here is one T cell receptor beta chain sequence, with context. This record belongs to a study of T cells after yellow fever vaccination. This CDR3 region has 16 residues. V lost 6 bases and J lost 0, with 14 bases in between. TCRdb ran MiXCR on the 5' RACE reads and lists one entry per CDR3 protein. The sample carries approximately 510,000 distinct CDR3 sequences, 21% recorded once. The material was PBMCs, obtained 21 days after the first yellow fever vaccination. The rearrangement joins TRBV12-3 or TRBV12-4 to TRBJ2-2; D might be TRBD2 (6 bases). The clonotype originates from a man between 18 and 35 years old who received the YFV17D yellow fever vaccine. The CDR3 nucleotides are TGTGCCAGCAGATTGGGACTCCAGACGAACACCGGGGAGCTGTTTTTT. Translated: CASRLGLQTNTGELFF.